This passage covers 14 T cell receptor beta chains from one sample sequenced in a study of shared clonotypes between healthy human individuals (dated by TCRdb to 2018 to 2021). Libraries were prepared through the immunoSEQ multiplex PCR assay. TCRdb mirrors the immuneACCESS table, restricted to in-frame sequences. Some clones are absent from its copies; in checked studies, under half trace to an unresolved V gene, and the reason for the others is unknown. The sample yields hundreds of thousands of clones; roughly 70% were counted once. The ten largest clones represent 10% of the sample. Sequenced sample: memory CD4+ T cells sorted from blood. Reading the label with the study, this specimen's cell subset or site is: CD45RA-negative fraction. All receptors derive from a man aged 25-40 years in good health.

The CDR3 here is CASRGEAHYNEQFF. CDR3 sequence (DNA): TGTGCCAGCAGGGGGGAAGCACACTACAATGAGCAGTTCTTC. The chain carries TRBV6-6 and TRBJ2-1, with D perhaps being TRBD1 or TRBD2 (5 bases each). Germline V CDR1 and CDR2: MNHNY, SVGAGI (reference sequence). Trimming shortened V by 6 bases and J by 3 bases, and 12 bases separated the two germline ends. The CDR3 runs to 14 residues.

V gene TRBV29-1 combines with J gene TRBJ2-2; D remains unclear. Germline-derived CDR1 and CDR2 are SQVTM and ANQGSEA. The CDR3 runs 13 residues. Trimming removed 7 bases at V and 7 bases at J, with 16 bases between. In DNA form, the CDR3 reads TGCAGCGCTAACGCCGGAGTGGGCGGGGAGCTGTTTTTT. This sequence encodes CSANAGVGGELFF.

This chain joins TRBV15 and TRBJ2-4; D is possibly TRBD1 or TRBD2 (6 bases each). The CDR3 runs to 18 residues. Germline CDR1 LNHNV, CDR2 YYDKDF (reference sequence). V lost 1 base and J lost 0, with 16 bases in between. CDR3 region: CATSRAVLEGGAKNIQYF. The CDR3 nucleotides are TGTGCCACCAGCAGAGCCGTCCTCGAGGGGGGAGCCAAAAACATTCAGTACTTC.

The CDR3 nucleotides are TGTGCCAGTAGTACCCGGGGGGCCGAGCAGTACTTC. Residues: CASSTRGAEQYF. The chain has TRBV19 and TRBJ2-7; weak D call: TRBD2 (7 bases). The germline V gene has CDR1 LNHDA and CDR2 SQIVND (reference sequence). This CDR3 comprises 12 residues. Trimming took 4 bases from V and 6 from J, leaving 10 bases between them.

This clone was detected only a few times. The CDR3 here is CASSDPRKGDTQYF. As DNA, the CDR3 is TGTGCCAGCAGTGACCCCCGGAAGGGGGATACGCAGTATTTT. The chain carries TRBV6-1 and TRBJ2-3; D is possibly TRBD1 (5 bases). Germline V lookup: CDR1 MNHNS, CDR2 SASEGT. The CDR3 runs 14 residues. V was shortened by 3 bases and J by 6 bases, with 13 bases between the two germline ends.

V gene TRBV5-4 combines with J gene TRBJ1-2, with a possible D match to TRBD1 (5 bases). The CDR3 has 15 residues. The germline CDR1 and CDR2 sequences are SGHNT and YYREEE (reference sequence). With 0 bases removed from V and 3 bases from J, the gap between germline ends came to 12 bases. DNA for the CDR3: TGTGCCAGCAGCTTGGTAGGGGCAATTGACTATGGCTACACCTTC. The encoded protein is CASSLVGAIDYGYTF.

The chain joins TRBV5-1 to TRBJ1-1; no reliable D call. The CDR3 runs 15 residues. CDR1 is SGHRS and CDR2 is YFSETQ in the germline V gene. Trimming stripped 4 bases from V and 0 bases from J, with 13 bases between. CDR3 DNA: TGCGCCAGCAGCCCGACGCCCGGGATGAACACTGAAGCTTTCTTT. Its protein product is CASSPTPGMNTEAFF.

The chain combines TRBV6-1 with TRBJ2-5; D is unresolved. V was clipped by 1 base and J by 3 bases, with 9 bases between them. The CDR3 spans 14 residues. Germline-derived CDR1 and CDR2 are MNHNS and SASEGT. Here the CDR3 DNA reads TGTGCCAGCAGTGAAGGTTTGGTAAAAGAGACCCAGTACTTC. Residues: CASSEGLVKETQYF.

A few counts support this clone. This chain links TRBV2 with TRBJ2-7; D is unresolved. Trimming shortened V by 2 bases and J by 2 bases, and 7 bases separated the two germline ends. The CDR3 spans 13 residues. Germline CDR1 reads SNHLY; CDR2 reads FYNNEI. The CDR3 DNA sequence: TGTGCCAGCAGTGAATCTCTTACCTACGAGCAGTACTTC. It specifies CASSESLTYEQYF. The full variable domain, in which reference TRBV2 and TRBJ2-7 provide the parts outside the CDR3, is EPEVTQTPSHQVTQMGQEVILRCVPISNHLYFYWYRQILGQKVEFLVSFYNNEISEKSEIFDDQFSVERPDGSNFTLKIRSTKLEDSAMYFCASSESLTYEQYFGPGTRLTVT.

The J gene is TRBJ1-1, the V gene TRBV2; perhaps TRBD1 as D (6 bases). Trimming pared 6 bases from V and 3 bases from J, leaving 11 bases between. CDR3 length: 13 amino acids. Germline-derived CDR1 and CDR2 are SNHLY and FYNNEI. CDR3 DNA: TGTGCCAGCAGGCCGACAGGCTACACTGAAGCTTTCTTT. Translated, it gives CASRPTGYTEAFF. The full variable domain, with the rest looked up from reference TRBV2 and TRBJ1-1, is EPEVTQTPSHQVTQMGQEVILRCVPISNHLYFYWYRQILGQKVEFLVSFYNNEISEKSEIFDDQFSVERPDGSNFTLKIRSTKLEDSAMYFCASRPTGYTEAFFGQGTRLTVV.

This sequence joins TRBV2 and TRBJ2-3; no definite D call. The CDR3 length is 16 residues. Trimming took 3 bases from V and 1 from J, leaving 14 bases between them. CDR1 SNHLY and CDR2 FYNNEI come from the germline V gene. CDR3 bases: TGTGCCAGCAGTGACAGAGTCTGGGCGGGCACAGATACGCAGTATTTT. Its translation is CASSDRVWAGTDTQYF.

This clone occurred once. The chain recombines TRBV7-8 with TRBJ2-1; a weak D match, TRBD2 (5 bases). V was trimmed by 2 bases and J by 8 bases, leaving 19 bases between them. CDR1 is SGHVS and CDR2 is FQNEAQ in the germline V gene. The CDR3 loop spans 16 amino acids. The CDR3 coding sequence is TGTGCCAGCAGCTTAAATCGGCGGGCCTTCACCGATGAGCAGTTCTTC. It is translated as CASSLNRRAFTDEQFF.

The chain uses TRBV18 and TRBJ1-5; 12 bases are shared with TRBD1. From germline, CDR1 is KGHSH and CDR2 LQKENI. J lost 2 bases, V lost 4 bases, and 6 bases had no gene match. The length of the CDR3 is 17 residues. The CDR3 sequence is CASSRGTGGVGNQPQHF. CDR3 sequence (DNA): TGTGCCAGCTCACGAGGGACAGGGGGCGTGGGCAATCAGCCCCAGCATTTT.

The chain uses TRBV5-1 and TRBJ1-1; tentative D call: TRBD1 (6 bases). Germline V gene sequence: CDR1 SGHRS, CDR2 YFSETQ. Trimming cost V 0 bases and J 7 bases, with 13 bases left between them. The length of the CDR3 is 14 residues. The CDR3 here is CASSLVVRGDEAFF. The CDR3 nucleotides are TGCGCCAGCAGCTTGGTAGTCAGGGGAGATGAAGCTTTCTTT.